The source of this T cell receptor beta chain is a study of identical twins. In this sample, this clonotype turned up a few times. TCRdb reprocessed the 5' RACE reads via MiXCR and lists one record per CDR3 protein. The sample has about 340,000 distinct CDR3 sequences, 9% to 15% seen once. The J segment lost 8 bases and the V segment lost 5 bases, leaving 8 bases of the junction unmatched. The germline V gene encodes CDR1 MDHEN and CDR2 SYDVKM. CDR3 size: 15 residues. This sample also appeared in a second study, on yellow fever vaccine responses in identical twins. That source reports: Vaccine T cell responses of twins reportedly seemed partly convergent and partly personalized.

This clonotype was sampled from a woman in her late teens or twenties in good health. The chain employs TRBV28 and TRBJ2-1; 11 bases fit TRBD2. Material for sequencing was CD8+ T cells sorted from blood. The CDR3 DNA reads TGTGCCAGCAGTCAGGGACTAGCGGAGTTTCATGAGCAGTTCTTC. It codes for CASSQGLAEFHEQFF.